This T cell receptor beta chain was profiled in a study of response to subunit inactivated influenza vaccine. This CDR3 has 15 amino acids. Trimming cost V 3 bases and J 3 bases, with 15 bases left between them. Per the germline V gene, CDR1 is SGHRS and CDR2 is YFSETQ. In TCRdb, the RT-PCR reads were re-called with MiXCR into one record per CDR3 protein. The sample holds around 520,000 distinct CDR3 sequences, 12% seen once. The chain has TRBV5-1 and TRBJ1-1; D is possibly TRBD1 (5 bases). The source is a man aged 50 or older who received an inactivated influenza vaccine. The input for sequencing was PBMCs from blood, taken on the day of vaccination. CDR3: CASSSGSPGYTEAFF. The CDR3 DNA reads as TGCGCCAGCAGCTCCGGAAGTCCAGGGTACACTGAAGCTTTCTTT.